What follows are 9 T cell receptor beta chains derived from one specimen sequenced in a study of Graves' ophthalmopathy and Graves' hyperthyroidism. TCR beta CDR3 amplification used RNA transcripts. Second-round multiplex PCR came after a first-round RT-PCR that employed HTBI primers. TCRdb passed the multiplex PCR reads through MiXCR, listing each CDR3 protein once. The sample records hundreds of thousands of distinct CDR3 sequences, 40% being singletons. Sequencing was performed on peripheral blood. These receptors were collected from an adult man with Graves' ophthalmopathy.

The genes are TRBV27 and TRBJ1-2, with D maybe TRBD1 (6 bases). The V end was cut by 4 bases, the J end by 6 bases, with 15 bases between. The CDR3 is 14 amino acids. Germline V gives CDR1 MNHEY, CDR2 SMNVEV (reference sequence). The CDR3 loop reads CASSYQQGIHGYTF. The CDR3, as DNA: TGTGCCAGCAGTTACCAACAGGGTATCCATGGCTACACCTTC.

This chain joins TRBV7-9 and TRBJ2-5; 9 bases fit TRBD1. This CDR3 contains 14 residues. The trim removed 5 bases at V and 5 bases at J, leaving 6 bases unmatched. CDR1 is SEHNR, CDR2 FQNEAQ, per germline (reference sequence). DNA for the CDR3: TGTGCCAGCAGCCCCGGGACAGGGATGGAGACCCAGTACTTC. Translating gives CASSPGTGMETQYF. Filled out from reference TRBV7-9 and TRBJ2-5, the complete variable domain reads DTGVSQNPRHKITKRGQNVTFRCDPISEHNRLYWYRQTLGQGPEFLTYFQNEAQLEKSRLLSDRFSAERPKGSFSTLEIQRTEQGDSAMYLCASSPGTGMETQYFGPGTRLLVL.

This clonotype was counted only a few times. The junction departs from the called germline gene at one end, perhaps through a read error. V gene TRBV10-3 combines with J gene TRBJ2-5; D gene ambiguous. CDR3 length equals 15 residues. In germline, CDR1 is ENHRY, CDR2 SYGVKD. The CDR3: CASSEGEIYQETQYF. CDR3 nucleotide sequence: TGTGCCAGCAGTGAAGGAGAGATTTACCAAGAGACCCAGTACTTC.

This chain connects TRBV6-1 to TRBJ1-3; weak D call: TRBD1 (5 bases). The CDR3 extends over 15 amino acids. The V and J ends lost 5 bases and 4 bases respectively, with 15 bases between them. Germline values: CDR1 MNHNS, CDR2 SASEGT. The CDR3 loop is CASSRAGTAGNTIYF. CDR3 DNA: TGTGCCAGCAGTCGCGCCGGGACCGCGGGAAACACCATATATTTT.

There are a few counts of this clonotype. This may be a read error, as it is one base from a much larger clone. Here the CDR3 DNA reads TGTGCCAGCAGCTTATACCCGACCGGGGAGCTGTTTTTT. Encoded protein: CASSLYPTGELFF. V is TRBV7-9 and J is TRBJ2-2; D is unclear. CDR3 length: 13 residues. V was cut by 2 bases and J by 5 bases, with 6 bases left in between. The germline V gene has CDR1 SEHNR and CDR2 FQNEAQ (reference sequence).

The V and J genes are TRBV20-1 and TRBJ1-4; unclear D gene. Germline V gene sequence: CDR1 DFQATT, CDR2 SNEGSKA (reference sequence). This CDR3 region has 14 residues. The germline V and J ends were trimmed by 0 bases and 2 bases, with 7 bases remaining between them. Here the CDR3 reads CSARDVGTNEKLFF. The CDR3 DNA reads TGCAGTGCTAGAGATGTGGGGACTAATGAAAAACTGTTTTTT.

This chain connects TRBV2 to TRBJ1-2; 8 bases line up with TRBD1. The V and J ends lost 5 bases and 5 bases, in that order; junction bases with no gene match: 10. The germline V gene has CDR1 SNHLY and CDR2 FYNNEI. The CDR3 has 15 residues. The CDR3 protein is CASSFGQGSAYGYTF. The DNA of the CDR3 is TGTGCCAGCAGTTTCGGACAGGGAAGCGCATATGGCTACACCTTC.

Concerning this clonotype: This could be a read error, since a much larger clone is one nucleotide away. V and J are TRBV7-9 and TRBJ2-7; D gene uncertain. The germline gives CDR1 SEHNR, CDR2 FQNEAQ (reference sequence). The V gene lost 6 bases and the J gene lost 5 bases, with 8 bases spanning the gap. CDR3 length equals 11 residues. CDR3 coding DNA: TGTGCCAGCAGTTACACGGACGAGCAGTACTTC. Its protein is CASSYTDEQYF.

This clonotype was seen a few times. The V gene is TRBV9, the J gene TRBJ1-2; TRBD1 might be the D (5 bases). The CDR3 is 13 amino acids. Trimming cost V 6 bases and J 4 bases, with 13 bases left between them. Germline V CDR1 and CDR2: SGDLS, YYNGEE. The chain's CDR3 is CASTLGGGYGYTF. The CDR3 coding sequence is TGTGCCAGCACCCTCGGGGGTGGCTATGGCTACACCTTC.